This TCR beta chain comes out of a study of shared clonotypes between healthy human individuals. The CDR3 spans 14 residues. CDR1 LNHDA and CDR2 SQIVND come from the germline V gene (reference sequence). Trimming cost V 5 bases and J 2 bases, with 13 bases left between them. Generated by immunoSEQ multiplex PCR, the TCRdb table keeps only in-frame clones and is missing some. The sample comprises 2 million to 3 million clones, 80% to 95% of which are singletons, and around 0.4% rests with the top ten. The rearrangement uses TRBV19 and TRBJ2-7; D may correspond to TRBD1 or TRBD2 (5 bases each). The receptor was derived from a man aged 18 to 30 in good health. Some clones in this sample may be carry-over from other donors' samples. Sequencing was performed on naive CD4+ T cells from PBMCs. Indicated subset: CD45RA+ positively selected. CDR3 residues: CASSYGTLTYEQYF. For the CDR3, the DNA is TGTGCCAGTAGTTATGGGACCCTCACCTACGAGCAGTACTTC. The variable domain in full, with the rest retrieved from reference TRBV19 and TRBJ2-7, is DGGITQSPKYLFRKEGQNVTLSCEQNLNHDAMYWYRQDPGQGLRLIYYSQIVNDFQKGDIAEGYSVSREKKESFPLTVTSAQKNPTAFYLCASSYGTLTYEQYFGPGTRLTVT.